These T cell receptor beta chains were read from a single sample in a study of CD8 T cells in Susac syndrome. TCRdb analysed the immunoSEQ multiplex PCR reads with MiXCR anew, one entry per CDR3 protein. The data hold about 120,000 distinct CDR3 sequences, with 85% to 95% observed a single time. Source material: CD8+ T cells from PBMCs. Receptor source: a human donor in good health. CDR3s include the opening cysteine and the closing phenylalanine or tryptophan.

J gene,V gene,CDR3 protein
TRBJ2-5,TRBV5-1,CASSRARGETQYF
TRBJ2-1,TRBV19,CASSIGTGHDEQFF
TRBJ2-1,TRBV30,CAWSSSPTSGRPSYNEQLF
TRBJ1-2,TRBV20-1,CSARALDRSSYGYTF
TRBJ2-6,TRBV27,CASTKGTSGANVLTF
TRBJ1-1,TRBV5-1,CASSLVRVDTEAFF
TRBJ1-1,TRBV12-3/TRBV12-4,CASSEGQGGPLDTEAFF
TRBJ1-6,TRBV7-8,CASGTLGGRRGSSYNSPLHF
TRBJ1-2,TRBV24-1,CATSDFGTSNGYGYTF
TRBJ1-6,TRBV7-2,CASRTGVGRVDSPLHF
TRBJ2-1,TRBV27,CASSPYSGRAAYNEQFF
TRBJ2-1,TRBV12-3/TRBV12-4,CASATGASGVGYNEQFF
TRBJ2-2,TRBV6-2/TRBV6-3,CASSPQRTSGTGELFF
TRBJ2-1,TRBV20-1,CSPGLAGVSEQFF
TRBJ2-7,TRBV29-1,CSVEGGETGAYEQYF
TRBJ1-1,TRBV10-3,CAISDRSRMKNTEAFF
TRBJ2-7,TRBV7-2,CASSFGVPYEQYF
TRBJ1-1,TRBV7-2,CASSWVTVNTEAFF
TRBJ1-6,TRBV19,CASSIADGASHFPLHF
TRBJ2-7,TRBV7-6,CASSPFWGPYEQYF
TRBJ2-1,TRBV20-1,CSARDRLSYNEQFF
TRBJ1-2,TRBV7-9,CASSESDGPGGYTF
TRBJ2-1,TRBV7-2,CASSFARSNEQFF
TRBJ2-3,TRBV5-5,CASRMGAATDTQYF
TRBJ2-3,TRBV7-7,CASSLGGFTDTQYF
TRBJ2-7,TRBV20-1,CSASGGHGEQYF
TRBJ1-2,TRBV5-1,CASSSGQGRIYGYTF
TRBJ2-1,TRBV6-5,CASSYSSSGSRYNEQFF
TRBJ1-2,TRBV20-1,CSATGTGDYGYTF
TRBJ1-1,TRBV5-1,CASSLEQEAFF
TRBJ2-6,TRBV6-5,CASSSGQGWSGANVLTF
TRBJ1-5,TRBV12-5,CASGEQGFSNQPQHF
TRBJ1-2,TRBV3-1,CASSQVDSGYTF
TRBJ2-7,TRBV2,CASSEGSHEQYF
TRBJ2-1,TRBV6-2/TRBV6-3,CASSSTGDSYNEQFF
TRBJ1-3,TRBV7-3,CASSLSGGFSGNTIYF
TRBJ2-7,TRBV12-3/TRBV12-4,CASSPTGTAYEQYF
TRBJ2-2,TRBV6-1,CASKRKAGGNTGELFF
TRBJ2-7,TRBV7-9,CASSGTPTGIGGGFYEQYF
TRBJ2-5,TRBV20-1,CSAPWTEETQYF
TRBJ1-2,TRBV28,CASSAKDSRGTRYGYTF
TRBJ2-3,TRBV10-3,CAISEGPTPDTQYF
TRBJ1-5,TRBV7-9,CASSFSLGVRGSEQPQHF
TRBJ2-1,TRBV29-1,CSVEGDGSDEQFF
TRBJ1-2,TRBV14,CASSQDSARGRLTRYTF
TRBJ2-1,TRBV7-2,CASSSLAGGGVNEQFF
TRBJ2-7,TRBV7-2,CASSLSPRDLYEQYF
TRBJ2-5,TRBV19,CASRQSGTLQETQYF
TRBJ1-6,TRBV14,CASSPGRYNSPLHF
TRBJ1-3,TRBV25-1,CASSEYDPPAAGNTIYF
TRBJ2-6,TRBV6-1,CALRVSSGANVLTF
TRBJ2-7,TRBV29-1,CSVVGPGQYEQYF
TRBJ2-3,TRBV25-1,CASSEGDTQYF
TRBJ1-1,TRBV20-1,CSAGGVPNTEAFF
TRBJ1-3,TRBV30,CAWSPGGAGNTIYF
TRBJ1-5,TRBV7-6,CASSQRAGPQHF
TRBJ1-1,TRBV30,CAWTEGTANTEAFF